A single sample is the source of the 23 T cell receptor beta chains below, sequenced in a study of CD8 T cells in ankylosing spondylitis. TCRdb ran MiXCR on the 5' RACE reads and lists one entry per CDR3 protein. The sample shows fewer than 200,000 distinct CDR3 sequences, 15% to 20% of them seen only once. The source material was blood, either unsorted or a sorted T cell fraction (not recorded which). Every receptor here comes from a male donor aged 5 to 30 with ankylosing spondylitis or in good health (not recorded which).

This clonotype was detected ten times or more. The chain is built from TRBV29-1 and TRBJ1-1; D gene uncertain. From germline, CDR1 is SQVTM and CDR2 ANQGSEA. This CDR3 has 12 amino acids. V lost 5 bases, J lost 7 bases, and 14 bases lay in between. The CDR3 here is CSVLGRQGEAFF. The DNA for the CDR3 is TGCAGCGTTCTTGGCAGGCAAGGTGAAGCTTTCTTT.

Many counts were recorded for this clonotype. This chain joins TRBV5-1 and TRBJ2-2; maybe TRBD2 (6 bases). The germline V gene has CDR1 SGHRS and CDR2 YFSETQ. CDR3 length equals 18 residues. V shed 7 bases and J shed 1 base, with 23 bases lying between them. CDR3 loop: CASRPVEGDQENTGELFF. The CDR3 nucleotides read TGCGCCAGCCGTCCTGTGGAGGGAGATCAGGAGAACACCGGGGAGCTGTTTTTT.

This clonotype was seen repeatedly, ten times or more. The genes are TRBV11-2 and TRBJ2-1; possibly TRBD1 or TRBD2 for D (5 bases each). Germline lookup yields CDR1 SGHAT and CDR2 FQNNGV. Trimming took off 2 bases at V and 0 bases at J, with 20 bases between the two ends. The CDR3 sequence is 19 residues long. The CDR3 DNA reads as TGTGCCAGCAGCTTAATTCGGGTCCCCGGGACCCCCTCCTACAATGAGCAGTTCTTC. Protein: CASSLIRVPGTPSYNEQFF.

In this sample, this clonotype turned up many times. In DNA form, the CDR3 reads TGTGCCAGCTCACCCGGGACAGATGGAAACACCATATATTTT. This encodes CASSPGTDGNTIYF. V is TRBV18 and J is TRBJ1-3; 7 positions agree with TRBD1. CDR3 length: 14 amino acids. V shed 3 bases and J 3 bases; nucleotides not matched to a gene: 2. Germline CDR1 and CDR2: KGHSH and LQKENI.

This clonotype was detected ten times or more. The chain recombines TRBV20-1 with TRBJ1-3; D gene uncertain. Germline V gene sequence: CDR1 DFQATT, CDR2 SNEGSKA (reference sequence). CDR3 length equals 15 residues. Trimming stripped 3 bases from V and 1 base from J, with 13 bases between. In DNA form, the CDR3 reads TGCAGTGCTAGTGAAATCGAGTGGTCTGGAAACACCATATATTTT. Translating gives CSASEIEWSGNTIYF.

The sample holds many counts of this clonotype. The chain recombines TRBV6-5 with TRBJ2-1; 9 nucleotides align to TRBD2. The CDR3 runs to 14 residues. Germline V lookup: CDR1 MNHEY, CDR2 SVGAGI. V lost 6 bases and J lost 1; bases outside the gene matches: 1. The CDR3 coding sequence is TGTGCCAGCAGGAGCGGGAGGTCCTACAATGAGCAGTTCTTC. Its translation is CASRSGRSYNEQFF.

The rearrangement joins TRBV7-2 to TRBJ2-5; D is unresolved. The CDR3 extends over 13 amino acids. Trimming cost V 1 base and J 5 bases, with 8 bases left between them. Germline V CDR1 and CDR2: SGHTA, FQGNSA. The chain's CDR3 is CASSLEGLETQYF. CDR3 coding DNA: TGTGCCAGCAGCTTAGAAGGTCTCGAGACCCAGTACTTC.

This clonotype showed up many times. This chain links TRBV10-3 with TRBJ1-1; possibly TRBD1 for D (6 bases). Germline V gives CDR1 ENHRY, CDR2 SYGVKD. This CDR3 has 15 residues. V lost 4 bases and J 4 bases, leaving 16 bases between the germline ends. CDR3 bases: TGTGCCATCAGTGCACCCCTTCAGGGGATCACTGAAGCTTTCTTT. Protein sequence: CAISAPLQGITEAFF.

This clonotype has a count of ten or more. V gene TRBV18 combines with J gene TRBJ2-3, with D unclear. The CDR3 is 14 residues long. V was trimmed by 1 base and J by 0 bases, leaving 5 bases between them. The germline V gene encodes CDR1 KGHSH and CDR2 LQKENI. CDR3 residues: CASSPRPSTDTQYF. The CDR3 DNA is TGTGCCAGCTCACCACGTCCGAGCACAGATACGCAGTATTTT.

This clonotype came up many times. The genes are TRBV12-3 or TRBV12-4 and TRBJ2-1, with 10 bases identical to TRBD1. Trimming took 7 bases from V and 9 from J; bases not matched to a gene: 18. The CDR3 covers 17 residues. In nucleotides, the CDR3 is TGTGCCAGCATTGCATCACCGGGACAGGGGTATGGTGTTGAGCAGTTCTTC. Its protein is CASIASPGQGYGVEQFF.

This clonotype was observed many times. V usage is TRBV25-1 and J usage is TRBJ2-7, with D perhaps matching TRBD1 or TRBD2 (5 bases each). CDR1 is MGHDK, CDR2 SYGVNS, per germline. The CDR3 runs 17 residues. Trimming left V 5 bases short and J 4 bases short, with 24 bases between. CDR3 sequence (DNA): TGTGCCAGCAGTCGAGTAGGGGACCCTAGGTCTAGGTACGAGCAGTACGTC. Translating it yields CASSRVGDPRSRYEQYV.

This clonotype was recorded at least ten times. The chain carries TRBV14 and TRBJ2-5; either TRBD1 or TRBD2 may fit D (5 bases each). V gave up 0 bases and J gave up 0 bases, with 11 bases separating them. Germline loops: CDR1 SGHDN, CDR2 FVKESK. The CDR3 is made up of 16 amino acids. The CDR3 region has the DNA TGTGCCAGCAGCCAAGATAAAGGGACCTACCAAGAGACCCAGTACTTC. It translates to CASSQDKGTYQETQYF.

To note about this clonotype: A much more abundant neighbour one base away suggests this may be a read error. The rearrangement links TRBV7-2 to TRBJ2-7, with 7 bases lining up with TRBD1. The germline CDR1 and CDR2 sequences are SGHTA and FQGNSA. CDR3 length: 13 amino acids. CDR3 in DNA: TGTGCCAGCAGCCGGACAGGACCCTACGACCAGTACTTC. Translated, it gives CASSRTGPYDQYF.

The chain recombines TRBV20-1 with TRBJ2-3; 8 bases match TRBD2. Germline values: CDR1 DFQATT, CDR2 SNEGSKA (reference sequence). J gave up 7 bases and V 3 bases, and 12 bases lay outside the gene matches. This CDR3 spans 15 amino acids. The CDR3 is CSARQSSGRGNTQYF. Written as DNA, the CDR3 is TGCAGTGCTAGGCAATCTAGCGGGCGAGGAAATACGCAGTATTTT.

There are many counts of this clonotype. The chain is built from TRBV27 and TRBJ2-3, with 10 bases fitting TRBD2. The V and J ends lost 2 bases and 1 base, in that order; junction bases with no gene match: 3. There are 16 residues in the CDR3. Per germline, CDR1 MNHEY and CDR2 SMNVEV (reference sequence). The chain's CDR3 is CASSLLAGVGTDTQYF. DNA of the CDR3: TGTGCCAGCAGTTTACTAGCGGGAGTGGGCACAGATACGCAGTATTTT.

This clonotype occurred many times. V is TRBV12-3 or TRBV12-4 and J is TRBJ1-5, with 11 bases matching TRBD1. V gave up 6 bases and J gave up 5 bases; unmatched junction bases: 0. The CDR3 runs to 13 residues. CDR3 coding DNA: TGTGCCAGCAGGGGACAGGGGGATCAGCCCCAGCATTTT. Amino acids: CASRGQGDQPQHF.

This clonotype appeared many times. The chain carries TRBV29-1 and TRBJ2-1; 8 bases agree with TRBD2. With V trimmed by 5 bases and J by 7 bases, 7 bases remained unmatched. There are 13 residues in the CDR3. Germline values: CDR1 SQVTM, CDR2 ANQGSEA. DNA of the CDR3: TGCAGCGTTCACCCAGCGGGAGAAAATGAGCAGTTCTTC. Its protein is CSVHPAGENEQFF.

The chain is built from TRBV6-5 and TRBJ1-2; TRBD1 agrees at 7 bases. The germline CDR1 and CDR2 sequences are MNHEY and SVGAGI. The CDR3 loop spans 14 amino acids. V was pared by 5 bases and J by 4 bases, with 7 bases of the junction left unmatched. CDR3 sequence: CASSPGGQIYGYTF. DNA for the CDR3: TGTGCCAGCAGTCCGGGGGGACAGATCTATGGCTACACCTTC.

This clonotype showed up many times. The CDR3 sequence is CASSVAGGETQYF. The CDR3 DNA reads TGTGCCAGCAGTGTGGCGGGAGGCGAGACCCAGTACTTC. The chain joins TRBV25-1 to TRBJ2-5, with 8 bases aligning to TRBD2. The CDR3 is 13 residues long. Per germline, CDR1 MGHDK and CDR2 SYGVNS. V shed 4 bases, J shed 5 bases, and the junction held 3 bases outside the gene matches.

This rearrangement joins TRBV4-1 to TRBJ2-1; TRBD1 matches 7 bases. V shed 4 bases, J shed 3 bases, and the junction held 9 bases outside the gene matches. CDR1 is MGHRA and CDR2 is YSYEKL in the germline V gene. The CDR3 runs to 16 residues. The CDR3 nucleotides read TGCGCCAGCAGCCTCCAAACCGGGACAGTCTACAATGAGCAGTTCTTC. Protein: CASSLQTGTVYNEQFF.

This clonotype was counted at least ten times. The chain has TRBV6-6 and TRBJ2-1; 9 bases align to TRBD1. CDR1 MNHNY and CDR2 SVGAGI come from the germline V gene (reference sequence). This CDR3 is 14 amino acids long. Trimming cost V 8 bases and J 6 bases; bases outside gene matches: 8. The CDR3 DNA reads TGTGCCAGCGAGGACAGGGGAAACTCCAATGAGCAGTTCTTC. Translation gives CASEDRGNSNEQFF.

This clonotype was seen ten or more times. The J gene is TRBJ2-1, the V gene TRBV29-1, with a possible D match to TRBD2 (5 bases). CDR1 SQVTM and CDR2 ANQGSEA come from the germline V gene. CDR3 length: 10 residues. Deletions cut 5 bases from V and 7 bases from J, with 6 bases between. In DNA form, the CDR3 reads TGCAGCGTTAGCGGTAATGAGCAGTTCTTC. This codes for CSVSGNEQFF.

This clonotype occurred many times. The chain has TRBV5-1 and TRBJ2-1; D possibly corresponds to TRBD2 (5 bases). V was cut by 0 bases and J by 1 base, with 5 bases left in between. Germline V gene lookup returns CDR1 SGHRS and CDR2 YFSETQ. The CDR3 runs to 14 residues. The CDR3 loop reads CASSLGRSYNEQFF. CDR3 bases: TGCGCCAGCAGCTTGGGGAGGTCCTACAATGAGCAGTTCTTC. Based on the CDR3 plus reference TRBV5-1 and TRBJ2-1, the full variable domain is KAGVTQTPRYLIKTRGQQVTLSCSPISGHRSVSWYQQTPGQGLQFLFEYFSETQRNKGNFPGRFSGRQFSNSRSEMNVSTLELGDSALYLCASSLGRSYNEQFFGPGTRLTVL.